This passage covers 24 T cell receptor beta chains from one sample sequenced in a study of cytomegalovirus exposure and HLA in healthy donors. Use of 60 Vbeta and 13 Jbeta primers characterized the PCR. Profiled with immunoSEQ multiplex PCR; TCRdb holds only in-frame clones, not every one. The data show roughly 160,000 clones, about four fifths seen once. The sequenced sample consisted of PBMCs. All receptors derive from a man in his thirties or forties in good health and CMV-seronegative.

The chain combines TRBV18 with TRBJ1-4; D unresolved. V was trimmed by 2 bases and J by 8 bases, leaving 15 bases between them. Per the germline V gene, CDR1 is KGHSH and CDR2 is LQKENI. This CDR3 is 15 amino acids long. CDR3 DNA: TGTGCCAGCTCACCAGATCCGGGAGGTTGGGAAAAACTGTTTTTT. Its protein is CASSPDPGGWEKLFF.

The chain is built from TRBV29-1 and TRBJ2-2; D is uncertain. CDR1 is SQVTM, CDR2 ANQGSEA, per germline. V lost 7 bases and J 5 bases, leaving 11 bases between the germline ends. This CDR3 contains 12 residues. CDR3 coding DNA: TGCAGCGGAGTTGCGCCTACCGGGGAGCTGTTTTTT. Its translation: CSGVAPTGELFF.

J is TRBJ1-1 and V is TRBV14, with 7 nucleotides matching TRBD1. From germline, CDR1 is SGHDN and CDR2 FVKESK. CDR3 length equals 14 residues. Trimming took 4 bases from V and 3 from J; bases not matched to a gene: 5. The CDR3: CASSRQGGHTEAFF. In nucleotides, the CDR3 is TGTGCCAGCAGCCGACAGGGAGGTCACACTGAAGCTTTCTTT.

J is TRBJ2-7 and V is TRBV11-2, with unresolved D. CDR3 size: 11 residues. The V gene lost 4 bases and the J gene lost 4 bases, with 5 bases spanning the gap. Germline CDR1 is SGHAT and CDR2 is FQNNGV. The CDR3 protein is CASSSKYEQYF. CDR3 bases: TGTGCCAGCAGCTCCAAATACGAGCAGTACTTC.

This chain uses TRBV20-1 with TRBJ2-7; D unclear. Trimming stripped 2 bases from V and 5 bases from J, with 7 bases between. Per germline, CDR1 DFQATT and CDR2 SNEGSKA (reference sequence). The CDR3 sequence is 11 residues long. The chain's CDR3 is CSARFLDEQYF. CDR3 nucleotide sequence: TGCAGTGCTAGATTCCTCGACGAGCAGTACTTC.

CDR3 loop: CASSSQGNGAIYF. CDR3 nucleotides: TGTGCCAGCAGCTCACAGGGTAACGGCGCCATATATTTT. This chain joins TRBV7-9 and TRBJ1-3; D possibly corresponds to TRBD1 (6 bases). The germline CDR1 and CDR2 sequences are SEHNR and FQNEAQ (reference sequence). The CDR3 runs 13 residues. With 4 bases removed from V and 11 bases from J, the gap between germline ends came to 15 bases.

The J gene is TRBJ1-1, the V gene TRBV7-9; D gene uncertain. CDR3 length equals 15 residues. Germline CDR1 reads SEHNR; CDR2 reads FQNEAQ (reference sequence). V lost 2 bases, J lost 0 bases, and 10 bases lay in between. CDR3 coding DNA: TGTGCCAGCAGCTTAAAAAGACTGTTGAACACTGAAGCTTTCTTT. It translates to CASSLKRLLNTEAFF. Combining the CDR3 with reference TRBV7-9 and TRBJ1-1 gives the whole variable domain DTGVSQNPRHKITKRGQNVTFRCDPISEHNRLYWYRQTLGQGPEFLTYFQNEAQLEKSRLLSDRFSAERPKGSFSTLEIQRTEQGDSAMYLCASSLKRLLNTEAFFGQGTRLTVV.

This clone has just one count. The chain links TRBV19 to TRBJ1-1; TRBD1 is a possible D gene (6 bases). Trimming took off 7 bases at V and 5 bases at J, with 20 bases between the two ends. Germline CDR1 and CDR2: LNHDA and SQIVND (reference sequence). The CDR3 has 15 amino acids. The CDR3 nucleotides read TGTGCCAGTACTATTTCCCCAGGGGTGGGGACTGAAGCTTTCTTT. This gives the protein CASTISPGVGTEAFF.

This sequence joins TRBV7-2 and TRBJ1-1; a possible D gene is TRBD1 (6 bases). CDR3 length: 11 amino acids. Germline CDR1 and CDR2: SGHTA and FQGNSA. V was clipped by 5 bases and J by 6 bases, with 7 bases between them. DNA of the CDR3: TGTGCCAGCAGCGAGGGGGCTGAAGCTTTCTTT. This encodes CASSEGAEAFF.

This clone was observed a handful of times. This rearrangement joins TRBV9 to TRBJ1-1; D remains ambiguous. Germline values: CDR1 SGDLS, CDR2 YYNGEE. The CDR3 covers 16 residues. The V gene lost 3 bases and the J gene lost 1 base, with 16 bases spanning the gap. The CDR3 DNA is TGTGCCAGCAGCGCCGTAGAGGAGGGCTGGAACACTGAAGCTTTCTTT. This gives the protein CASSAVEEGWNTEAFF.

The V call is TRBV29-1, the J call TRBJ1-1; a weak D match, TRBD1 (5 bases). V was cut by 7 bases and J by 1 base, with 13 bases left in between. There are 13 residues in the CDR3. CDR1 and CDR2 (germline): SQVTM, ANQGSEA. The CDR3 is CSAPDTPNTEAFF. CDR3 in DNA: TGCAGCGCCCCGGACACACCGAACACTGAAGCTTTCTTT.

A single count supports this clone. The chain uses TRBV27 and TRBJ1-1, with D maybe TRBD1 (5 bases). There are 15 residues in the CDR3. Germline CDR1 is MNHEY and CDR2 is SMNVEV (reference sequence). With 2 bases removed from V and 4 bases from J, the gap between germline ends came to 14 bases. The CDR3 coding sequence is TGTGCCAGCAGTTTAACCCCCAGGGCGGCCACTGAAGCTTTCTTT. Translated, it gives CASSLTPRAATEAFF.

The chain joins TRBV2 to TRBJ1-4; 9 bases are shared with TRBD1. The CDR3 totals 14 residues. Germline CDR1 SNHLY, CDR2 FYNNEI. V was pared by 6 bases and J by 9 bases, with 8 bases of the junction left unmatched. This CDR3 reads CASRTGGGEKKLFF. The CDR3 nucleotides are TGTGCCAGCAGAACAGGGGGCGGTGAGAAAAAACTGTTTTTT.

The rearrangement uses TRBV5-6 and TRBJ2-2; TRBD2 is a possible D gene (6 bases). This CDR3 contains 15 residues. The germline CDR1 and CDR2 sequences are SGHDT and YYEEEE. V was clipped by 0 bases and J by 4 bases, with 10 bases between them. The CDR3 region is CASSLGRGTTGELFF. The CDR3 DNA is TGTGCCAGCAGCTTGGGGAGGGGAACCACCGGGGAGCTGTTTTTT.

The chain carries TRBV2 and TRBJ2-1, with 14 nucleotides matching TRBD2. The junction had 7 bases not matched to a gene; V was cut back by 1 base and J by 5 bases. From germline, CDR1 is SNHLY and CDR2 FYNNEI. The CDR3 has 18 residues. The CDR3 here is CASSEVGLAGVSDNEQFF. In DNA form, the CDR3 reads TGTGCCAGCAGTGAAGTGGGACTAGCGGGGGTGTCCGACAATGAGCAGTTCTTC. The entire variable domain, with the rest obtained from reference TRBV2 and TRBJ2-1, is as follows: EPEVTQTPSHQVTQMGQEVILRCVPISNHLYFYWYRQILGQKVEFLVSFYNNEISEKSEIFDDQFSVERPDGSNFTLKIRSTKLEDSAMYFCASSEVGLAGVSDNEQFFGPGTRLTVL.

The genes are TRBV10-2 and TRBJ1-2; 10 bases fit TRBD1. The germline gives CDR1 WSHSY, CDR2 SAAADI. The CDR3 has 17 residues. V dropped 0 bases and J dropped 7; count of bases not matched to a gene: 11. In DNA form, the CDR3 reads TGCGCCAGCAGTGAGTCGGCGGGACAGGGGAGACGGGGTGGCTACACCTTC. It yields the protein CASSESAGQGRRGGYTF.

The chain carries TRBV10-3 and TRBJ1-1; D is undetermined. The CDR3 contains 14 residues. Trimming shortened V by 4 bases and J by 5 bases, and 14 bases separated the two germline ends. Per the germline V gene, CDR1 is ENHRY and CDR2 is SYGVKD. The CDR3 protein is CAISADSVRTEAFF. The CDR3 nucleotides are TGTGCCATCAGTGCTGATAGCGTGAGGACTGAAGCTTTCTTT.

A single count supports this clone. The chain recombines TRBV28 with TRBJ1-2; 7 bases align to TRBD1. The CDR3 covers 13 residues. Trimming at V came to 2 bases and at J to 8 bases, leaving 5 bases not matched to a gene. Germline loops: CDR1 MDHEN, CDR2 SYDVKM. The CDR3 nucleotides are TGTGCCAGCAGTTTAACAGGGGCGTTAGGCTACACCTTC. It codes for CASSLTGALGYTF.

The CDR3 region is CASSLGGKTYEQYF. In nucleotides, the CDR3 is TGTGCCAGCAGCTTAGGCGGGAAGACCTACGAGCAGTACTTC. The rearrangement joins TRBV7-2 to TRBJ2-7, with D possibly TRBD2 on 6 matching bases. Per the germline V gene, CDR1 is SGHTA and CDR2 is FQGNSA. Trimming removed 1 base from V and 2 bases from J, with 9 bases in between. This CDR3 has 14 amino acids.

Remarks on this clone: Sequence at one end of the junction differs from germline and may be a read error. The chain links TRBV7-9 to TRBJ2-6, with a possible D match to TRBD1 (5 bases). CDR1 and CDR2 from the germline V gene are SEHNR and FQNEAQ (reference sequence). This CDR3 is 15 amino acids long. CDR3 DNA: TGTTCCAGCAGCTGGCCAGGGACTGGGGCCAACGTCCTGACTTTC. Residues: CSSSWPGTGANVLTF. The full variable domain, its missing parts supplied by reference TRBV7-9 and TRBJ2-6, is DTGVSQNPRHKITKRGQNVTFRCDPISEHNRLYWYRQTLGQGPEFLTYFQNEAQLEKSRLLSDRFSAERPKGSFSTLEIQRTEQGDSAMYLCSSSWPGTGANVLTFGAGSRLTVL.

The chain employs TRBV14 and TRBJ1-2; 7 nucleotides match TRBD1. The CDR3 is made up of 14 amino acids. V lost 4 bases and J lost 2; bases outside the gene matches: 4. CDR1 is SGHDN and CDR2 is FVKESK in the germline V gene. CDR3 region: CASSRYRGNYGYTF. CDR3 sequence (DNA): TGTGCCAGCAGCCGATACAGGGGAAACTATGGCTACACCTTC.

This clone was recorded a few times. CDR3 DNA: TGTGCCAGCAGTCCGGGGACTAGCGGGAAAACAGATACGCAGTATTTT. Protein product: CASSPGTSGKTDTQYF. The chain is built from TRBV13 and TRBJ2-3, with 13 bases aligning to TRBD2. Germline lookup yields CDR1 PRHDT and CDR2 FYEKMQ (reference sequence). The CDR3 has 16 residues. V lost 6 bases to trimming and J lost 3 bases; unmatched junction nucleotides: 6.

The sample holds one count of this clone. The rearrangement links TRBV19 to TRBJ2-3; 7 positions match TRBD2. CDR1 LNHDA and CDR2 SQIVND come from the germline V gene (reference sequence). V dropped 6 bases and J dropped 0; count of bases not matched to a gene: 9. The CDR3 covers 16 residues. CDR3 nucleotides: TGTGCCAGTAGCCTTGGGCTAGCGGCTAGCACAGATACGCAGTATTTT. This sequence encodes CASSLGLAASTDTQYF.

The chain uses TRBV4-2 and TRBJ2-1; TRBD2 matches 9 bases. This CDR3 has 17 amino acids. Germline V gene lookup returns CDR1 LGHNA and CDR2 YNFKEQ. V trimming: 0 bases; J trimming: 4 bases; junction bases outside the gene matches: 7. The chain's CDR3 is CASSQDLGLAFYNEQFF. As DNA, the CDR3 is TGTGCCAGCAGCCAAGATTTGGGACTAGCTTTTTACAATGAGCAGTTCTTC.